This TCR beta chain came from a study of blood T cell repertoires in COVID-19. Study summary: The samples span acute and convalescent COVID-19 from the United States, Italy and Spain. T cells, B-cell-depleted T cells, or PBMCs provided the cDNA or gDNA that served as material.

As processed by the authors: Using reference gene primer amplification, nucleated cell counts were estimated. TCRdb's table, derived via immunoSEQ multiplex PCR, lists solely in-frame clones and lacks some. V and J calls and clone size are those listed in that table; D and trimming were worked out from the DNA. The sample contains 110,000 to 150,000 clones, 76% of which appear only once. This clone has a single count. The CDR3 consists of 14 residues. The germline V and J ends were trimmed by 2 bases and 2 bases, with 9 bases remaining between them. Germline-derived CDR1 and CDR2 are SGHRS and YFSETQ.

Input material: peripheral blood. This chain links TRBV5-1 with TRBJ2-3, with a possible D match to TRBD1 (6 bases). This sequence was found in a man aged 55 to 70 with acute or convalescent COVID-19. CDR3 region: CASSFGQFTDTQYF. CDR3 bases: TGCGCCAGCAGCTTCGGACAGTTCACAGATACGCAGTATTTT.